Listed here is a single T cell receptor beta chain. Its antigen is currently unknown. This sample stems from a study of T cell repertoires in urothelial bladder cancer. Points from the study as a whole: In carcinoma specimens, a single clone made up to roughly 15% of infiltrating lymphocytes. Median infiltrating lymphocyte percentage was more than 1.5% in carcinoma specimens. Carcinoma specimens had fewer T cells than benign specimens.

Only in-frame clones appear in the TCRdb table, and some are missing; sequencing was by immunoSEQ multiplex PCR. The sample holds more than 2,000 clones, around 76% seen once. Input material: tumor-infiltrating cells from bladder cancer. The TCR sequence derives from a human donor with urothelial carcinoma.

This CDR3 reads CASSLSGSTDTQYF. Written as DNA, the CDR3 is TGTGCCAGCAGCCTTAGCGGGAGCACAGATACGCAGTATTTT. The rearrangement joins TRBV14 to TRBJ2-3, with 7 positions matching TRBD2. The CDR3 totals 14 residues. The V segment lost 4 bases and the J segment 0 bases; nucleotides outside the gene matches: 1. Germline loops: CDR1 SGHDN, CDR2 FVKESK.